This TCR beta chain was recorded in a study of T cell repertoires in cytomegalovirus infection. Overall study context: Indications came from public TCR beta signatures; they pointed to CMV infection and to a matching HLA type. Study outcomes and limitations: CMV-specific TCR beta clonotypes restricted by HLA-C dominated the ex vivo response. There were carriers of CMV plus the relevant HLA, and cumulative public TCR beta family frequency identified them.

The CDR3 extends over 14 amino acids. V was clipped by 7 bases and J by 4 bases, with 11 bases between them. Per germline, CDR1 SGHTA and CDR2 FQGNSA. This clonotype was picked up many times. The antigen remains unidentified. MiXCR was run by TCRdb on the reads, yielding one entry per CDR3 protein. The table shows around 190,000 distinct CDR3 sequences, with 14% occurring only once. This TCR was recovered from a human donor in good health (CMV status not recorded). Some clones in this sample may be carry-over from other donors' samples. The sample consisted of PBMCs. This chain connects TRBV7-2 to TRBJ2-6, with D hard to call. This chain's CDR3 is CASTPQEGANVLTF. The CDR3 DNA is TGTGCCAGCACTCCCCAGGAAGGGGCCAACGTCCTGACTTTC.